This TCR beta chain was sequenced in a study of T-cell reconstitution after alpha-beta-depleted transplantation in children. Germline V gene sequence: CDR1 SGHVS, CDR2 FNYEAQ. Trimming took off 0 bases at V and 5 bases at J, with 13 bases between the two ends. The CDR3 runs 16 residues. A library of TCRbeta sequences, prepared with unique molecular identifiers, was generated. TCRdb re-analysed the PCR reads in MiXCR, keeping a single row per CDR3 protein. The sample holds about 540,000 distinct CDR3 sequences, 18% seen once. Specimen: PBMCs from the stem cell graft donor, collected from the stem cell graft. The origin of this receptor is a human donor who donated a stem cell graft to a child with acute lymphoblastic leukemia. This chain joins TRBV7-6 and TRBJ1-4; maybe TRBD1 (6 bases). CDR3 in amino acids: CASSLAEGGWNEKLFF. DNA for the CDR3: TGTGCCAGCAGCTTAGCGGAGGGGGGATGGAATGAAAAACTGTTTTTT.